This T cell receptor (beta chain) was sequenced for a study of T cell responses to AZD1222 COVID-19 vaccine (dated by TCRdb to about 2021). With regard to the full study: TCR sequencing was performed for 230 to 250 trial participants, of whom 200 to 210 were given two doses of AZD1222 and around 26 were given two doses of MenACWY control vaccine. Trial participants were enrolled by age into 18-55, 56-69 and 70-plus year subgroups, with roughly 160, 29 and 62 TCR-sequenced participants respectively. Summary of the overall study and its limitations: The vaccine-associated CD4 TCRs covered the entire spike protein, and the dominant responses fell in regions 160-218 and 743-854. No day 14 peak-response samples were available, so repertoires were characterized only after the peak T cell response. The 56-69-year group was small, and its depth increase did not reach significance, likely because of low power. Conclusions about previously exposed vaccinees are limited because only six or seven AZD1222 recipients were SARS-CoV-2 seropositive at baseline. A significant rise in spike-specific TCR breadth and depth was observed after two AZD1222 doses relative to day 0 and relative to MenACWY recipients. Nearly half of unique spike-specific TCRs reportedly recognized epitopes outside regions mutated in the B.1.351 and B.1.1.7 variants. Participants were mostly white British and included more females than males, and it was suggested by the authors that clonal diversity may have been underestimated.

As to this clone: Its specific antigen is unknown. No per-base quality is available; no much larger clone lies one base away.

The CDR3 regions of human TCRbeta chains were analyzed by immunosequencing. The original methods were these. Repertoire TCRs were matched against a reference library of SARS-CoV-2-specific TCRs generated with the MIRA antigen-specificity platform. Breadth meant the fraction of unique TCRs that were SARS-CoV-2-associated, whereas depth meant the fraction of total T cells that were SARS-CoV-2-associated. Using the MIRA data, each spike-specific TCR was assigned both to the spike region to which the TCR was reactive and to a CD4 or CD8 class. Log10-transformed breadth and depth values were compared by one-way ANOVA with Sidak's multiple comparisons tests. This immuneACCESS table, as held by TCRdb, lists in-frame sequences with V and J called but not all clones. Of the missing ones, under half trace to an unresolved V gene in checked studies; the others have no known cause. The V and J calls and clone size were taken over from that table, and D and trimming were inferred from the DNA. This sample holds under 95,000 clones; roughly 88% were observed only once. The top ten clones comprise approximately 1.4% of the sample.

The meaning of the sample's time point label: about 28 days (+/-7) after the second vaccine dose. AZD1222 recipients whose second dose came at about 4 weeks and those whose second dose came at about 12 weeks were combined into one group, since spike-specific TCR depth and breadth did not differ between the two schedules. Vaccinee samples came from UK trials COV001 and COV002, including a single-blind randomized controlled phase 2/3 trial of AZD1222 (ChAdOx1 nCoV-19) in healthy adults. For TCRbeta chain sequencing, PBMC samples were collected from trial participants at day 0 and at day 28 after the second dose. The sample here was peripheral blood, taken 28 days after the second AZD1222 dose. This TCR derives from an adult who received the AZD1222 COVID-19 vaccine.

The bases read TGTGCCAGCAGCTTGGCCGAGGCGGGGTCCCAGAGAGAGCAGTTCTTC. Translated, it gives CASSLAEAGSQREQFF. The chain is assembled from TRBV5-4 and TRBJ2-1; the D gene is possibly TRBD2, with 6 bases matching. CDR1 is given as SGHNT and CDR2 as YYREEE, both from the germline V gene (reference sequence). Trimming removed 0 bases from V and 10 bases from J, leaving 20 bases between the germline ends. Inclusive of the bounding cysteine and phenylalanine, the CDR3 is 16 residues long. Only the CDR3 region is kept as DNA, spanning 48 bases read in frame from base 1.